Here is one T cell receptor beta chain with its context. The protocol was immunoSEQ multiplex PCR, while the TCRdb copy is restricted to in-frame clones and leaves out a portion. The profile shows 95,000 to 150,000 clones, around 90% of them singletons. This sample stems from a study of cytomegalovirus exposure and HLA in healthy donors. Deletions cut 5 bases from V and 2 bases from J, with 11 bases between. This CDR3 is 14 amino acids long. Germline V gene sequence: CDR1 SGHTA, CDR2 FQGTGA. V gene TRBV7-3 combines with J gene TRBJ2-3; D may be TRBD1 (6 bases). The TCR was taken from a young woman in good health and CMV-seronegative. The source material was PBMCs. The CDR3, as DNA: TGTGCCAGCAGCCCGGGACACCACACAGATACGCAGTATTTT. Translation gives CASSPGHHTDTQYF.